The sequence of this TCR beta chain was determined in a study of T cell repertoires in cytomegalovirus infection. Study-level background: Public TCR beta signatures marked donors with CMV infection and the matching HLA. Broader study findings: CMV-specific TCR beta clonotypes restricted by HLA-C were the ones dominating the ex vivo response.

Using its own MiXCR run on the reads, TCRdb lists one record per CDR3 protein. The sample lists fewer than 550,000 distinct CDR3 sequences; approximately 17% were seen once. A word on this clonotype: Its cognate antigen is unknown.

The V gene lost 8 bases and the J gene lost 2 bases, with 10 bases spanning the gap. From germline, CDR1 is SEHNR and CDR2 FQNEAQ (reference sequence). This CDR3 comprises 12 residues. The sample taken for sequencing was CD8+ T cells from PBMCs. The V and J genes are TRBV7-9 and TRBJ2-7; D is unresolved. This sequence was found in a human donor in good health (CMV status not recorded). Some clones in this sample may be carry-over from other donors' samples. In DNA form, the CDR3 reads TGTGCCAGCTTATCAGAAACCTACGAGCAGTACTTC. Translating gives CASLSETYEQYF.